This T cell receptor beta chain was retrieved from a study of beta chain features in type 1 diabetes. As for the study in general: Examination covered roughly 100,000,000 sorted cells spanning all samples. Study-wide findings and caveats: Shorter templates may be favored by PCR, equally so in patients and controls. Type 1 diabetes patients had moderately but significantly shorter TCRB CDR3s in all four CD4+ subsets.

On this clone itself: Its specificity is unknown.

The isolated RNA, all of it, was reverse transcribed, so expressed TCRB transcripts were what got sequenced. Libraries were prepared by immunoSEQ multiplex PCR; TCRdb keeps only in-frame clonotypes and omits some of them. The table lists 640,000 or so clones, over 13% of them singletons. Trimming removed 4 bases from V and 0 bases from J; junction bases left unmatched: 1. Per the germline V gene, CDR1 is LNHNV and CDR2 is YYDKDF (reference sequence). The CDR3 totals 15 residues. The J gene is TRBJ2-1, the V gene TRBV15, with 9 bases that match TRBD1. This clonotype originated in a man aged 18-30 years with type 1 diabetes. Sample: naive CD4+ T cells from blood. The CDR3 spells CATSTDRGSYNEQFF. DNA of the CDR3: TGTGCCACCAGCACGGACAGGGGCTCCTACAATGAGCAGTTCTTC.